The 2 T cell receptor beta chains reported below all come from one sample, sequenced in a study of blood T cell repertoires in COVID-19. Assay used: immunoSEQ multiplex PCR; TCRdb lists only in-frame clones, some missing. This table holds fewer than 75,000 clones, approximately 87% found once. The sequencing input was peripheral blood. The source of these receptors is a man aged 60 to 75 with active or convalescent COVID-19.

J is TRBJ1-5 and V is TRBV6-6; 7 bases map to TRBD1. V shed 5 bases and J 5 bases; nucleotides not matched to a gene: 12. Germline CDR1 is MNHNY and CDR2 is SVGAGI (reference sequence). There are 16 residues in the CDR3. CDR3 protein: CASSTFTSQGDQPQHF. DNA of the CDR3: TGTGCCAGCAGTACCTTTACTTCTCAGGGGGATCAGCCCCAGCATTTT.

The V and J genes are TRBV18 and TRBJ1-1, with TRBD1 identical over 9 bases. Looked up from germline, CDR1 is KGHSH and CDR2 is LQKENI. Trimming removed 1 base from V and 5 bases from J; junction bases left unmatched: 5. The CDR3 has 15 residues. The CDR3 DNA follows: TGTGCCAGCTCACCACTACAGGGGGCGCAGACTGAAGCTTTCTTT. Protein: CASSPLQGAQTEAFF.